The clone carrying this T cell receptor beta chain occurred many times. The cDNA came from 5'RACE with 10-nucleotide random UMIs. Every sequencing run produced over 160 million TCR-beta sequences that came from 15-18 subjects. TCRdb itself ran the 5' RACE reads through MiXCR, one entry per CDR3 protein. The repertoire has over 40,000 distinct CDR3 sequences, about 6% of them found once; the top ten carry about 0.5%. Healthy control samples came from blood bank volunteers in Maryland, USA. The cell input for sorted libraries was about a million, and those cells were CD4+ or CD8+ T cells. The record originates from a study of neurological immune-mediated disorders. Sequencing was done on a sample of CD4+ T cells from blood. The sequence came from a woman between 40 and 50 years old in good health.

The CDR3 nucleotides read TGCAGTACTAAGACAGGGGGAATAAATAATTCACCCCTCCACTTT. This sequence encodes CSTKTGGINNSPLHF. The gene calls are TRBV20-1 and TRBJ1-6, with 9 bases identical to TRBD1. The CDR3 extends over 15 amino acids. The V segment lost 8 bases and the J segment 5 bases; nucleotides outside the gene matches: 10. From germline, CDR1 is DFQATT and CDR2 SNEGSKA (reference sequence).